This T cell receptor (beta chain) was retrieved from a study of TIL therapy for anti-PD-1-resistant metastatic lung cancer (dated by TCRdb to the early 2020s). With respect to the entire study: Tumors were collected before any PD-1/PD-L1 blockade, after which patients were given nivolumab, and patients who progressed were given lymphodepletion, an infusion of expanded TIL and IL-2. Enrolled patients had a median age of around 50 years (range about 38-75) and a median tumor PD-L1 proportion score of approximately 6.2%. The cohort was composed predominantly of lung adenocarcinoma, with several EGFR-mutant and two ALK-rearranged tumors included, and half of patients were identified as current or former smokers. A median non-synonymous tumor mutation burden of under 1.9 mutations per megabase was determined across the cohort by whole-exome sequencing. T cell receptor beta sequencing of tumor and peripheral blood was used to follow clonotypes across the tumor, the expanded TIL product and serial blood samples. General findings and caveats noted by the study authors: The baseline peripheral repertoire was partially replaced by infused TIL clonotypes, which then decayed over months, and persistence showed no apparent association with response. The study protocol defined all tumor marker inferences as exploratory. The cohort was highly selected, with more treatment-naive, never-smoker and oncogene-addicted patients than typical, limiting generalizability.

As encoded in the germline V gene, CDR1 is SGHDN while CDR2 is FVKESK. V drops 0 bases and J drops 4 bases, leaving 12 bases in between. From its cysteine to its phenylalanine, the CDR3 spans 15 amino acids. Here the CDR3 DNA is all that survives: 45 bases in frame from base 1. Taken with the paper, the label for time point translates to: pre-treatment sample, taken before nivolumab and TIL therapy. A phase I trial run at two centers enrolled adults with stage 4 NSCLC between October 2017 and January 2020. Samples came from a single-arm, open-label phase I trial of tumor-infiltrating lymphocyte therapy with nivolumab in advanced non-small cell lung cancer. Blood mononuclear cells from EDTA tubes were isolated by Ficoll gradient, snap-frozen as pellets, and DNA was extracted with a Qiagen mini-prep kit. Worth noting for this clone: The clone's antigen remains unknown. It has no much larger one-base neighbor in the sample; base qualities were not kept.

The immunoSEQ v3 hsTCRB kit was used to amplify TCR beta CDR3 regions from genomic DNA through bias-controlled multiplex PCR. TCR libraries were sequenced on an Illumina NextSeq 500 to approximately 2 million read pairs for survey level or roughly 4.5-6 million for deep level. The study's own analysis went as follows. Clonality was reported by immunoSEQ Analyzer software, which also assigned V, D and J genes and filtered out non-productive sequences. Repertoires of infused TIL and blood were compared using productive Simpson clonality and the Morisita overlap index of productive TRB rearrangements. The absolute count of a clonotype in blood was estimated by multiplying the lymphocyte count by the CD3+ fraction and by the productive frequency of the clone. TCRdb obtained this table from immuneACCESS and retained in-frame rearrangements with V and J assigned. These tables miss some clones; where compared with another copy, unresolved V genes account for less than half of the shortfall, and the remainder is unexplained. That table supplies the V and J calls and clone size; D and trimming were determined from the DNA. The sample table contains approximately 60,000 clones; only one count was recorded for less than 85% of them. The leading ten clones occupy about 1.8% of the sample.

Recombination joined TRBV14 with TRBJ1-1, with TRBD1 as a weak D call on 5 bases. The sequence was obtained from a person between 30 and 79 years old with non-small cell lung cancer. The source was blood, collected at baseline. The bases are TGTGCCAGCAGCCAAGATAGGATAAGGGGCACTGAAGCTTTCTTT. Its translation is CASSQDRIRGTEAFF.